Below, 27 T cell receptor beta chains from the same sample are listed, as sequenced in a study of blood T cell repertoires in COVID-19. The data were produced by immunoSEQ multiplex PCR, yet TCRdb's version contains in-frame clones alone and is incomplete. The table lists fewer than 250,000 clones, approximately 91% of them singletons. The sequencing input was peripheral blood. The receptor set was obtained from a man in his thirties or forties with acute or convalescent COVID-19.

CDR3 nucleotides: TGTGCCAGCAGTGAAATGGGACTAGTAGCCGGGGAGCTGTTTTTT. Translated, it gives CASSEMGLVAGELFF. V gene TRBV6-1 combines with J gene TRBJ2-2, with 8 bases that match TRBD2. The CDR3 runs to 15 residues. Germline trimming cut 2 bases from V and 6 bases from J; bases unmatched to any gene: 5. Germline loops: CDR1 MNHNS, CDR2 SASEGT.

The chain joins TRBV20-1 to TRBJ1-4; no firm D call. With 3 bases removed from V and 0 bases from J, the gap between germline ends came to 14 bases. The CDR3 is made up of 16 amino acids. Germline loops: CDR1 DFQATT, CDR2 SNEGSKA (reference sequence). The CDR3 DNA reads TGCAGTGCTAGTCATTCGAGCCATACAACTAATGAAAAACTGTTTTTT. Its protein product is CSASHSSHTTNEKLFF.

This rearrangement joins TRBV6-1 to TRBJ1-4, with D possibly matching TRBD1 (5 bases). CDR3 length equals 15 residues. Trimming pared 3 bases from V and 3 bases from J, leaving 11 bases between. Germline V lookup: CDR1 MNHNS, CDR2 SASEGT. As DNA, the CDR3 is TGTGCCAGCAGTGAGGGTTGGGGGGCTAATGAAAAACTGTTTTTT. It yields the protein CASSEGWGANEKLFF.

The chain carries TRBV4-1 and TRBJ1-4; 7 bases align to TRBD1. The CDR3 is 14 amino acids. Unmatched junction bases numbered 4, after V lost 6 bases and J lost 3 bases. Germline CDR1 reads MGHRA; CDR2 reads YSYEKL. The CDR3 nucleotides are TGCGCCAGCAGAAAGACAGGGCCTAATGAAAAACTGTTTTTT. It is translated as CASRKTGPNEKLFF.

Relative to its sample, this clone is medium-sized (0.01 to 0.1%). The chain links TRBV6-5 to TRBJ2-7; 7 nucleotides line up with TRBD1. Germline V lookup: CDR1 MNHEY, CDR2 SVGAGI. Trimming removed 10 bases from V and 4 bases from J; junction bases left unmatched: 13. The CDR3 is 14 amino acids. The CDR3 bases are TGTGCCACTTCCTTTCAGGGGGTGGGTTACGAGCAGTACTTC. The encoded protein is CATSFQGVGYEQYF.

The gene calls are TRBV6-2 or TRBV6-3 and TRBJ2-3, with TRBD2 matching 7 bases. The CDR3 has 16 residues. Trimming at V came to 1 base and at J to 4 bases, leaving 8 bases not matched to a gene. Germline V gene lookup returns CDR1 MNHEY and CDR2 SVGEGT. As DNA, the CDR3 is TGTGCCAGCAGTTACTTTCGCGGGAGTGCGGCAGATACGCAGTATTTT. It is translated as CASSYFRGSAADTQYF.

This chain joins TRBV18 and TRBJ1-1; 7 bases agree with TRBD1. Germline trimming cut 1 base from V and 1 base from J; bases unmatched to any gene: 0. This CDR3 has 14 amino acids. Germline loops: CDR1 KGHSH, CDR2 LQKENI. This CDR3 reads CASSPQGANTEAFF. The CDR3 DNA reads as TGTGCCAGCTCACCACAGGGGGCGAACACTGAAGCTTTCTTT.

This clone showed up just a few times. The rearrangement uses TRBV2 and TRBJ2-1; a weak D match, TRBD2 (5 bases). The CDR3 totals 15 residues. Germline V gene data show CDR1 as SNHLY and CDR2 as FYNNEI. The V end lost 5 bases, the J end lost 1 base, and 12 bases lay between the germline ends. The CDR3 DNA follows: TGTGCCAGCAGTCGAACACTAGGATCCTACAATGAGCAGTTCTTC. Amino acid sequence: CASSRTLGSYNEQFF.

This chain connects TRBV9 to TRBJ1-3; D gene unclear. CDR3 length: 13 amino acids. The ends were cut back, 0 bases at V and 3 bases at J, with 4 bases in the middle. Looked up from germline, CDR1 is SGDLS and CDR2 is YYNGEE. Written as DNA, the CDR3 is TGTGCCAGCAGCGTAGATAATGGAAACACCATATATTTT. This encodes CASSVDNGNTIYF. Full variable domain (outside the CDR3, taken from reference TRBV9 and TRBJ1-3): DSGVTQTPKHLITATGQRVTLRCSPRSGDLSVYWYQQSLDQGLQFLIQYYNGEERAKGNILERFSAQQFPDLHSELNLSSLELGDSALYFCASSVDNGNTIYFGEGSWLTVV.

V usage is TRBV30 and J usage is TRBJ2-7; possibly TRBD2 for D (5 bases). Germline V gene data show CDR1 as GTSNPN and CDR2 as SVGIG (reference sequence). The CDR3 has 14 amino acids. With 0 bases removed from V and 3 bases from J, the gap between germline ends came to 12 bases. CDR3 sequence: CAWSVQLGSYEQYF. The DNA of the CDR3 is TGTGCCTGGAGTGTACAACTGGGGAGCTACGAGCAGTACTTC.

The chain's CDR3 is CASRSLLNTGELFF. The CDR3 DNA is TGTGCCAGCAGGAGTCTCCTGAACACCGGGGAGCTGTTTTTT. V and J are TRBV6-5 and TRBJ2-2, with D uncertain. V was shortened by 6 bases and J by 1 base, with 9 bases between the two germline ends. This CDR3 is 14 amino acids long. Germline assignment: CDR1 MNHEY and CDR2 SVGAGI.

The chain combines TRBV19 with TRBJ1-2; possible D gene TRBD1, 6 bases. This CDR3 contains 12 residues. Germline V CDR1 and CDR2: LNHDA, SQIVND (reference sequence). Trimming stripped 9 bases from V and 4 bases from J, with 12 bases between. The chain's CDR3 is CASRDTFYGYTF. Here the CDR3 DNA reads TGTGCCAGCCGGGACACGTTCTATGGCTACACCTTC.

This chain joins TRBV11-2 and TRBJ2-7, with 8 positions matching TRBD2. Germline V lookup: CDR1 SGHAT, CDR2 FQNNGV. Trimming removed 2 bases from V and 0 bases from J; junction bases left unmatched: 6. The CDR3 totals 16 residues. CDR3 sequence: CASSLTVGGGSYEQYF. The CDR3 DNA reads TGTGCCAGCAGCTTAACGGTCGGGGGGGGCTCCTACGAGCAGTACTTC.

This clone was found a few times. This rearrangement joins TRBV3-1 (or the pseudogene TRBV3-2) to TRBJ2-5, with D possibly matching TRBD1 (6 bases). Germline values: CDR1 LGHDT, CDR2 YNNKEL (reference sequence). The CDR3 is made up of 14 amino acids. V was clipped by 5 bases and J by 5 bases, with 15 bases between them. CDR3 sequence: CASSDIQGRETQYF. The DNA of the CDR3 is TGTGCCAGCAGCGATATACAGGGTCGTGAGACCCAGTACTTC.

This chain uses TRBV5-1 with TRBJ2-5, with 11 bases that match TRBD1. There are 15 residues in the CDR3. Losses at the gene ends were 4 bases for V and 1 base for J; bases not matched to a gene: 3. Looked up from germline, CDR1 is SGHRS and CDR2 is YFSETQ. The CDR3 DNA sequence: TGCGCCAGCAGCGAGGGGACAGGGGGCCAAGAGACCCAGTACTTC. The encoded protein is CASSEGTGGQETQYF.

This chain links TRBV27 with TRBJ1-2, with D possibly matching TRBD1 (5 bases). Trimming cost V 11 bases and J 4 bases, with 17 bases left between them. The CDR3 is made up of 13 amino acids. Germline V gene lookup returns CDR1 MNHEY and CDR2 SMNVEV (reference sequence). The CDR3 is CAYTQGRGYGYTF. CDR3 nucleotides: TGTGCCTACACTCAGGGCCGTGGCTATGGCTACACCTTC.

This chain uses TRBV15 with TRBJ1-5; D not certain. Germline V gene lookup returns CDR1 LNHNV and CDR2 YYDKDF (reference sequence). V lost 0 bases, J lost 0 bases, and 6 bases lay in between. This CDR3 is built from 15 residues. CDR3 nucleotides: TGTGCCACCAGCAGAGACGGTTATAGCAATCAGCCCCAGCATTTT. Amino acid sequence: CATSRDGYSNQPQHF.

The chain links TRBV5-6 to TRBJ1-5; possibly TRBD1 for D (5 bases). V lost 0 bases to trimming and J lost 0 bases, with 10 bases between them. Germline-derived CDR1 and CDR2 are SGHDT and YYEEEE. The CDR3 extends over 16 amino acids. The CDR3 sequence is CASSLGSGGSNQPQHF. The CDR3 DNA reads as TGTGCCAGCAGCTTGGGGTCGGGGGGTAGCAATCAGCCCCAGCATTTT.

This clone was observed a handful of times. V gene TRBV28 combines with J gene TRBJ1-6; no clear D. The germline CDR1 and CDR2 sequences are MDHEN and SYDVKM. CDR3 size: 13 residues. Trimming shortened V by 4 bases and J by 9 bases, and 10 bases separated the two germline ends. CDR3 in DNA: TGTGCCAGCAGTTCGCTAGTTGGTTCACCCCTCCACTTT. Protein product: CASSSLVGSPLHF.

The chain employs TRBV7-3 and TRBJ1-5; TRBD1 aligns across 8 bases. Germline V gene data show CDR1 as SGHTA and CDR2 as FQGTGA. V was pared by 1 base and J by 4 bases, with 6 bases of the junction left unmatched. CDR3 length: 16 amino acids. The CDR3 region is CASSLKGQDSNQPQHF. CDR3 nucleotides: TGTGCCAGCAGCTTAAAGGGACAGGACTCTAATCAGCCCCAGCATTTT. The complete variable domain, with remaining parts taken from reference TRBV7-3 and TRBJ1-5, reads GAGVSQTPSNKVTEKGKYVELRCDPISGHTALYWYRQSLGQGPEFLIYFQGTGAADDSGLPNDRFFAVRPEGSVSTLKIQRTERGDSAVYLCASSLKGQDSNQPQHFGDGTRLSIL.

V is TRBV4-2 and J is TRBJ1-1, with 10 bases matching TRBD1. CDR3 length: 16 residues. The junction had 9 bases not matched to a gene; V was cut back by 3 bases and J by 5 bases. CDR1 LGHNA and CDR2 YNFKEQ come from the germline V gene. In DNA form, the CDR3 reads TGTGCCAGCAGCCAGTTGACAGGGGGCCGGGGGACTGAAGCTTTCTTT. Translation: CASSQLTGGRGTEAFF.

The chain links TRBV4-1 to TRBJ2-1; 11 nucleotides agree with TRBD2. The CDR3 has 17 residues. Germline CDR1 MGHRA, CDR2 YSYEKL. The V and J ends lost 3 bases and 6 bases, in that order; junction bases with no gene match: 10. The CDR3 region is CASSQGSGTSGFNEQFF. DNA for the CDR3: TGCGCCAGCAGCCAGGGCTCCGGGACTAGCGGATTCAATGAGCAGTTCTTC.

The chain couples TRBV7-3 to TRBJ2-5, with 9 bases lining up with TRBD2. V shed 5 bases, J shed 1 base, and the junction held 2 bases outside the gene matches. This CDR3 has 14 amino acids. The V gene's germline CDR1 is SGHTA and CDR2 FQGTGA. CDR3 bases: TGTGCCAGCAGCCGTAGCGGGAGCCAAGAGACCCAGTACTTC. Amino acid sequence: CASSRSGSQETQYF.

The chain is built from TRBV20-1 and TRBJ2-7, with 10 bases matching TRBD1. The CDR3 sequence is 14 residues long. CDR1 and CDR2 (germline): DFQATT, SNEGSKA (reference sequence). V shed 3 bases, J shed 2 bases, and the junction held 4 bases outside the gene matches. CDR3 residues: CSASGTGETYEQYF. The DNA for the CDR3 is TGCAGTGCTAGTGGGACAGGGGAAACCTACGAGCAGTACTTC.

The chain joins TRBV4-2 to TRBJ1-4, with 8 bases that match TRBD1. CDR3 length: 18 amino acids. J gave up 7 bases and V 0 bases, and 13 bases lay outside the gene matches. Germline V gene sequence: CDR1 LGHNA, CDR2 YNFKEQ. The CDR3, as DNA: TGTGCCAGCAGCCAAGATATCCCCGGACAGGGAGGGGGTGAAAAACTGTTTTTT. Protein product: CASSQDIPGQGGGEKLFF.

The V and J genes are TRBV9 and TRBJ1-6; TRBD1 agrees at 11 bases. The V gene end was trimmed by 3 bases and the J gene end by 7 bases; junction bases not matched to a gene: 6. This CDR3 is built from 16 residues. From germline, CDR1 is SGDLS and CDR2 YYNGEE. The CDR3 is CASSGGTGGGNSPLHF. The CDR3 DNA sequence: TGTGCCAGCAGCGGCGGGACAGGGGGGGGGAATTCACCCCTCCACTTT. Variable domain in full (rest from reference TRBV9 and TRBJ1-6): DSGVTQTPKHLITATGQRVTLRCSPRSGDLSVYWYQQSLDQGLQFLIQYYNGEERAKGNILERFSAQQFPDLHSELNLSSLELGDSALYFCASSGGTGGGNSPLHFGNGTRLTVT.

This chain connects TRBV5-8 to TRBJ1-1; D perhaps matches TRBD1 (5 bases). V lost 3 bases and J lost 3, with 15 bases in between. Germline V gene sequence: CDR1 SGHTS, CDR2 YDEGEE. The length of the CDR3 is 15 residues. CDR3 residues: CASSYYGGLHTEAFF. CDR3 bases: TGTGCCAGCAGCTACTACGGGGGATTACACACTGAAGCTTTCTTT.